The rows below give T cell receptor beta chains drawn from one sample of a study of cytomegalovirus exposure and HLA in healthy donors. The assay was immunoSEQ multiplex PCR, and TCRdb's table has in-frame clones only and misses some. The table has tens of thousands of clones, 94% seen once; the top ten hold under 4%. Sequenced sample: PBMCs. The receptors were sampled from a young woman in good health and CMV-seropositive. The CDR3 runs from the conserved cysteine through the conserved F or W. D genes are given only for firm matches. Clone sizes are given selectively: once, few, many, or a class where the clone is expanded.

d_call	v_call	clone_size	j_call	cdr3_aa	cdr3_nt
TRBD1	TRBV28	-	TRBJ1-1	CASEDRGNTEAFF	TGTGCCAGCGAGGACAGGGGGAACACTGAAGCTTTCTTT
-	TRBV27	-	TRBJ1-6	CASSLSPGAYNSPLHF	TGTGCCAGCAGTTTAAGTCCAGGGGCATATAATTCACCCCTCCACTTT
-	TRBV4-3	-	TRBJ1-3	CASSQGLTAGNTIYF	TGCGCCAGCAGCCAAGGTCTTACGGCTGGAAACACCATATATTTT
TRBD2	TRBV5-1	-	TRBJ2-1	CASSWKTGTRSYNEQFF	TGCGCCAGCAGCTGGAAAACAGGGACTAGATCCTACAATGAGCAGTTCTTC
TRBD1	TRBV5-1	-	TRBJ2-7	CASSRDRGVVEQYF	TGCGCCAGCAGCCGGGACAGGGGGGTCGTCGAGCAGTACTTC
-	TRBV6-5	-	TRBJ2-2	CASQAEELFF	TGTGCCAGCCAGGCTGAGGAGCTGTTTTTT
-	TRBV5-1	-	TRBJ2-3	CASSPVVVFQQARITDTQYF	TGCGCCAGCAGCCCGGTGGTGGTTTTCCAGCAGGCACGAATCACAGATACGCAGTATTTT
TRBD2	TRBV9	once	TRBJ2-1	CASSVVAGGPARRNEQFF	TGTGCCAGCAGCGTAGTTGCGGGGGGGCCCGCTCGGAGGAATGAGCAGTTCTTC
TRBD2	TRBV9	once	TRBJ2-1	CASSPGLAGGAANEQFF	TGTGCCAGCAGCCCTGGACTAGCGGGAGGGGCCGCCAATGAGCAGTTCTTC
-	TRBV7-8	-	TRBJ2-5	CASSPYQETQYF	TGTGCCAGCAGTCCCTACCAAGAGACCCAGTACTTC
-	TRBV7-9	-	TRBJ1-2	CASSLTREGYTF	TGTGCCAGCAGCCTCACGCGGGAGGGCTACACCTTC
-	TRBV28	-	TRBJ2-7	CASNIHSNKYEQYF	TGTGCCAGCAATATTCACAGTAACAAGTACGAGCAGTACTTC
-	TRBV28	-	TRBJ2-3	CASSLLGGVEDTQYF	TGTGCCAGCAGTTTATTAGGCGGTGTGGAAGATACGCAGTATTTT
TRBD2	TRBV19	once	TRBJ2-3	CASAPAGYTDTQYF	TGTGCCAGTGCCCCAGCGGGGTACACAGATACGCAGTATTTT
-	TRBV5-1	-	TRBJ2-7	CASSLLDGGSGLSYEQYF	TGCGCCAGCAGCTTGTTGGACGGAGGTAGTGGTTTATCCTACGAGCAGTACTTC
-	TRBV19	once	TRBJ2-7	CATTDTEVEYF	TGTGCCACGACGGACACCGAGGTGGAGTACTTC
-	TRBV4-1	once	TRBJ2-3	CASSQVTNSRTDTQYF	TGCGCCAGCAGCCAAGTTACGAACAGCCGCACAGATACGCAGTATTTT
-	TRBV4-3	-	TRBJ2-5	CASSQDRGETQYF	TGCGCCAGCAGCCAAGATCGCGGGGAGACCCAGTACTTC
-	TRBV4-3	-	TRBJ1-4	CASSQGGVGEKLFF	TGCGCCAGCAGCCAAGGGGGGGTAGGAGAAAAACTGTTTTTT
-	TRBV7-7	-	TRBJ2-5	CASSYSQGGQETQYF	TGTGCTAGCAGCTATTCTCAGGGGGGACAAGAGACCCAGTACTTC
-	TRBV27	-	TRBJ1-6	CASSFNNSPLHF	TGTGCCAGCAGTTTCAATAATTCACCCCTCCACTTT
-	TRBV4-1	-	TRBJ2-7	CASSHDLGGLEQYF	TGCGCCAGCAGCCATGACCTGGGAGGACTCGAGCAGTACTTC
TRBD1	TRBV6-5	-	TRBJ1-1	CASSYSRQGDTEAFF	TGTGCCAGCAGTTACTCGAGGCAGGGGGACACTGAAGCTTTCTTT
TRBD1	TRBV19	-	TRBJ1-5	CASRPDRGRNQPQHF	TGTGCCAGTAGACCGGACAGGGGTCGCAATCAGCCCCAGCATTTT
-	TRBV28	-	TRBJ2-3	CASGPSLTDTQYF	TGTGCCAGCGGGCCTTCGCTCACAGATACGCAGTATTTT
-	TRBV16	-	TRBJ1-1	CASSQSSTEAFF	TGTGCCAGCAGCCAATCGAGCACTGAAGCTTTCTTT
-	TRBV7-8	-	TRBJ1-1	CASSLDTKGDTEAFF	TGTGCCAGCAGCTTAGACACAAAGGGGGACACTGAAGCTTTCTTT
TRBD1	TRBV11-3	-	TRBJ2-1	CASSPGQGTSNEQFF	TGTGCCAGCAGCCCCGGACAGGGAACGTCAAATGAGCAGTTCTTC
-	TRBV6-5	-	TRBJ2-7	CASSPRDSFHEQYF	TGTGCCAGCAGCCCCCGAGACTCGTTCCACGAGCAGTACTTC
-	TRBV5-1	once	TRBJ2-7	CASKNGTGSSSYEQYF	TGCGCCAGCAAGAACGGCACGGGGTCGAGCTCCTACGAGCAGTACTTC
-	TRBV2	-	TRBJ1-4	CASSTGYTNEKLFF	TGTGCCAGCAGTACAGGCTACACTAATGAAAAACTGTTTTTT